A single sample is the source of the 17 T cell receptor beta chains below, sequenced in a study of Ad26.COV2.S vaccination and SARS-CoV-2 variants. Assay used: immunoSEQ multiplex PCR; TCRdb lists only in-frame clones, some missing. The table has 400,000 to 450,000 clones, around 93% seen once. Stated treatment: roughly 20 received Ad26.COV2.S at low or high dose, single or two shots; about 5 received placebo; per-sample allocation not given. Each sample was drawn 63 days after the first injection (of vaccine or placebo). This specimen was peripheral blood, taken in a trial of Ad26.COV2.S vaccine versus placebo. These receptors all stem from a person aged 18-65 years who received the Ad26.COV2.S COVID-19 vaccine or a placebo.

The genes are TRBV28 and TRBJ1-6; perhaps TRBD1 as D (5 bases). This CDR3 has 17 residues. V was trimmed by 8 bases and J by 8 bases, leaving 25 bases between them. Germline V gene lookup returns CDR1 MDHEN and CDR2 SYDVKM. The CDR3 region has the DNA TGTGCCAGCGGTGTTCCTGGAGTGGGACCTGGGGATTCACCCCTCCACTTT. This sequence encodes CASGVPGVGPGDSPLHF.

V is TRBV11-3 and J is TRBJ2-1; maybe TRBD1 (6 bases). CDR1 is SGHNT, CDR2 YENEEA, per germline. CDR3 length: 17 residues. Trimming left V 3 bases short and J 0 bases short, with 15 bases between. CDR3 sequence: CASSLRQGISSYNEQFF. CDR3 sequence (DNA): TGTGCCAGCAGCTTGAGGCAGGGGATTAGCTCCTACAATGAGCAGTTCTTC.

Points on this clone: Within the sample, other DNA sequences also encode this same CDR3. The V gene is TRBV28, the J gene TRBJ2-7; D not certain. The CDR3 contains 10 residues. The germline gives CDR1 MDHEN, CDR2 SYDVKM. Trimming cost V 8 bases and J 4 bases, with 6 bases left between them. The CDR3 DNA is TGTGCCAGCGGTTCATACGAGCAGTACTTC. Translation gives CASGSYEQYF.

The count of this clone is one. This chain links TRBV3-1 (or the pseudogene TRBV3-2) with TRBJ2-7; the D gene is possibly TRBD2 (6 bases). V gave up 11 bases and J gave up 2 bases, with 25 bases separating them. In germline, CDR1 is LGHDT, CDR2 YNNKEL (reference sequence). CDR3 length equals 16 residues. The chain's CDR3 is CARKSRRGDLTYEQYF. DNA of the CDR3: TGTGCCCGAAAAAGCCGGCGGGGCGATTTAACCTACGAGCAGTACTTC.

The V call is TRBV5-5, the J call TRBJ2-7, with 7 bases fitting TRBD1. V gave up 2 bases and J gave up 4 bases; unmatched junction bases: 6. This CDR3 has 14 amino acids. Germline CDR1 and CDR2: SGHKS and YYEKEE (reference sequence). CDR3 sequence reads: CASSLLTGTYEQYF. The CDR3 nucleotides are TGTGCCAGCAGCTTACTGACAGGGACGTACGAGCAGTACTTC.

The rearrangement uses TRBV7-8 and TRBJ1-2; unclear D gene. Germline-derived CDR1 and CDR2 are SGHVS and FQNEAQ. The CDR3 sequence is 15 residues long. V was shortened by 4 bases and J by 2 bases, with 14 bases between the two germline ends. CDR3 nucleotides: TGTGCCAGCAGCTACGACCTACCGACGAACTATGGCTACACCTTC. It yields the protein CASSYDLPTNYGYTF.

The gene calls are TRBV15 and TRBJ2-4; D is unresolved. Per the germline V gene, CDR1 is LNHNV and CDR2 is YYDKDF (reference sequence). CDR3 length: 13 amino acids. V lost 0 bases to trimming and J lost 4 bases, with 4 bases between them. The CDR3 DNA sequence: TGTGCCACCAGCAGAGACGGGAAAAACATTCAGTACTTC. The encoded protein is CATSRDGKNIQYF.

The chain joins TRBV3-1 (or the pseudogene TRBV3-2) to TRBJ2-3, with D possibly being TRBD2 (7 bases). Trimming left V 5 bases short and J 7 bases short, with 19 bases between. Germline CDR1 reads LGHDT; CDR2 reads YNNKEL (reference sequence). This CDR3 is built from 15 residues. The DNA of the CDR3 is TGTGCCAGCAGCGCATCAGGGAGGGGGAGGTATACGCAGTATTTT. Protein: CASSASGRGRYTQYF.

In nucleotides, the CDR3 is TGCGCCAGCAGCCAAGAACCGGGATTCTACAATGAGCAGTTCTTC. Its protein is CASSQEPGFYNEQFF. V usage is TRBV4-3 and J usage is TRBJ2-1; a possible D gene is TRBD2 (5 bases). Trimming left V 0 bases short and J 3 bases short, with 9 bases between. Germline CDR1 reads LGHNA; CDR2 reads YSLEER. This CDR3 has 15 amino acids.

The chain carries TRBV7-2 and TRBJ1-1, with TRBD1 matching over 9 bases. The CDR3 has 15 residues. V was clipped by 5 bases and J by 5 bases; unmatched bases: 9. CDR1 and CDR2 from the germline V gene are SGHTA and FQGNSA. In nucleotides, the CDR3 is TGTGCCAGCAGCGACTACAGGGGGCGCAGGACTGAAGCTTTCTTT. As protein: CASSDYRGRRTEAFF. The whole variable domain, filled in from reference TRBV7-2 and TRBJ1-1, reads GAGVSQSPSNKVTEKGKDVELRCDPISGHTALYWYRQSLGQGLEFLIYFQGNSAPDKSGLPSDRFSAERTGGSVSTLTIQRTQQEDSAVYLCASSDYRGRRTEAFFGQGTRLTVV.

The chain couples TRBV30 to TRBJ2-5; D call uncertain. There are 12 residues in the CDR3. Germline values: CDR1 GTSNPN, CDR2 SVGIG (reference sequence). V dropped 4 bases and J dropped 2 bases, with 8 bases sitting between them. CDR3 nucleotide sequence: TGTGCCTGGAAGTCGTATCAAGAGACCCAGTACTTC. This sequence encodes CAWKSYQETQYF.

As to this clone: Other DNA variants within this sample encode the same CDR3. The chain joins TRBV7-9 to TRBJ2-2; D not resolved. V gave up 6 bases and J gave up 0 bases, with 5 bases separating them. The CDR3 is 13 amino acids. CDR1 and CDR2 from the germline V gene are SEHNR and FQNEAQ (reference sequence). CDR3 sequence: CASSSSNTGELFF. The DNA for the CDR3 is TGTGCCAGCAGTTCCTCGAACACCGGGGAGCTGTTTTTT.

The chain has TRBV4-1 and TRBJ1-4, with D possibly TRBD1 on 5 matching bases. Trimming left V 4 bases short and J 4 bases short, with 16 bases between. The CDR3 has 16 amino acids. Germline V gene lookup returns CDR1 MGHRA and CDR2 YSYEKL. The CDR3 spells CASSRRYLQDNEKLFF. CDR3 nucleotides: TGCGCCAGCAGCCGAAGATATCTACAGGATAATGAAAAACTGTTTTTT.

A single count supports this clone. The V call is TRBV11-2, the J call TRBJ1-4; D is unclear. The CDR3 is 12 amino acids. Germline V gene data show CDR1 as SGHAT and CDR2 as FQNNGV. The CDR3 nucleotides read TGTGCAGTTCTTGGGAGCGGCGAAAAACTGTTTTTT. Translated, it gives CAVLGSGEKLFF.

The CDR3 bases are TGTGCCAGCAGCTTGCGTGGGAGTAGTGCCCAAGCTTTCTTT. Protein product: CASSLRGSSAQAFF. The rearrangement joins TRBV7-2 to TRBJ1-1; D unresolved. The CDR3 covers 14 residues. V lost 3 bases and J 9 bases, leaving 17 bases between the germline ends. Germline lookup yields CDR1 SGHTA and CDR2 FQGNSA.

This clone was seen a few times. This sequence joins TRBV19 and TRBJ2-7; D is undetermined. CDR3 length equals 15 residues. The V and J ends lost 2 bases and 2 bases respectively, with 13 bases between them. CDR1 is LNHDA and CDR2 is SQIVND in the germline V gene (reference sequence). The CDR3 sequence is CASSIKPTPAYEQYF. For the CDR3, the DNA is TGTGCCAGTAGTATAAAGCCCACCCCAGCCTACGAGCAGTACTTC.

For this clone: The same CDR3 can be traced to other DNA sequences in this sample. The chain recombines TRBV19 with TRBJ2-2; no definite D call. The V gene's germline CDR1 is LNHDA and CDR2 SQIVND (reference sequence). V was pared by 3 bases and J by 2 bases, with 4 bases between. The CDR3 sequence is 13 residues long. The CDR3 DNA reads TGTGCCAGTAGTATTGGTAACACCGGGGAGCTGTTTTTT. It encodes CASSIGNTGELFF.